This T cell receptor beta chain was recorded in a study of T cell changes during pregnancy in multiple sclerosis. Assay used: immunoSEQ multiplex PCR; TCRdb lists only in-frame clones, some missing. The data contain 35,000 to 40,000 clones, more than 75% of them singletons. V was pared by 1 base and J by 4 bases, with 6 bases of the junction left unmatched. Germline CDR1 and CDR2: SEHNR and FQNEAQ (reference sequence). This CDR3 has 17 residues. The chain joins TRBV7-9 to TRBJ2-1; 11 bases agree with TRBD2. The sample in question was CD8+ T cells from peripheral blood mononuclear cells, obtained in the third trimester of pregnancy. The origin of this receptor is a female donor with multiple sclerosis, enrolled in a pregnancy study. This CDR3 reads CASSLVASGGQYNEQFF. The CDR3 DNA sequence: TGTGCCAGCAGCTTAGTGGCTAGCGGGGGGCAATACAATGAGCAGTTCTTC. Full variable domain (outside the CDR3, taken from reference TRBV7-9 and TRBJ2-1): DTGVSQNPRHKITKRGQNVTFRCDPISEHNRLYWYRQTLGQGPEFLTYFQNEAQLEKSRLLSDRFSAERPKGSFSTLEIQRTEQGDSAMYLCASSLVASGGQYNEQFFGPGTRLTVL.